This paragraph covers one T cell receptor (beta chain) sequence. This sample was included in a study of CD4+ T cells in melanoma. V gave up 0 bases and J gave up 15 bases; unmatched junction bases: 6. Germline-derived CDR1 and CDR2 are ENHRY and SYGVKD. CDR3 size: 14 residues. Sequenced by immunoSEQ multiplex PCR; TCRdb stores in-frame clones only, minus some. Of 9,000 to 13,000 clones in the sample, roughly two thirds were seen once. The TCR sequence derives from a human donor with melanoma. The sample consisted of cells from a culture (not recorded whether cultured in vitro). The chain joins TRBV10-3 to TRBJ2-1, with 12 bases aligning to TRBD2. The DNA for the CDR3 is TGTGCCATCAGTGAGTCTACTAGCGGGGGGCTACCGTTCTTC. This encodes CAISESTSGGLPFF.